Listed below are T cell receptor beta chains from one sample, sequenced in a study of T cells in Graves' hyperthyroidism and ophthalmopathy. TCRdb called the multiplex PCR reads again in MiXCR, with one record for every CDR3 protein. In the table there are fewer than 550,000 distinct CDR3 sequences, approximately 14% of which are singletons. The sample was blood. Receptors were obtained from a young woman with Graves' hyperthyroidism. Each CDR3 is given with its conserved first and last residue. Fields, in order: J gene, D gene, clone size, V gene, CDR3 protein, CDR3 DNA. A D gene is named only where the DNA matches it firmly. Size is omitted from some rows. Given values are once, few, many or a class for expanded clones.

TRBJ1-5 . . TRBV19 CASSDSALYVNQPQHF TGTGCCAGTAGCGACAGCGCCCTTTACGTCAATCAGCCCCAGCATTTT
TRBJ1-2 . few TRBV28 CASSPFSGQGVSYTF TGTGCCAGCAGCCCATTCAGCGGGCAGGGTGTTAGCTACACCTTC
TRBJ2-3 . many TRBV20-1 CSAIKPTDTQYF TGCAGTGCTATAAAACCCACAGATACGCAGTATTTT
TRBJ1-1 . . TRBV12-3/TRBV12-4 CASSSYRILGTEAFF TGTGCCAGCAGTTCTTACCGGATCCTGGGGACTGAAGCTTTCTTT
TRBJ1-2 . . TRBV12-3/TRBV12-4 CASSLAGTAGLYGYTF TGTGCCAGCAGTTTAGCCGGGACCGCGGGGCTCTATGGCTACACCTTC
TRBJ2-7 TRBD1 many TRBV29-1 CSVATGGNEQYF TGCAGCGTTGCCACAGGGGGCAACGAGCAGTACTTC
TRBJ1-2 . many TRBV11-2 CASSFPGINGYTF TGTGCCAGCAGCTTCCCCGGGATCAATGGCTACACCTTC
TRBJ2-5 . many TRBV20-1 CSARGDSGPYQETQYF TGCAGTGCTAGAGGGGACTCGGGGCCGTACCAAGAGACCCAGTACTTC
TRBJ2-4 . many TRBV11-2 CASSLDGGWGNIQYF TGTGCCAGCAGCTTAGACGGAGGGTGGGGGAACATTCAGTACTTC
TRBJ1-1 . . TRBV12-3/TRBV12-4 CASSARTGNTEAFF TGTGCCAGCAGCGCCCGGACGGGGAACACTGAAGCTTTCTTT
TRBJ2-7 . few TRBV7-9 CASSRGEGLEQYF TGTGCCAGCAGCCGGGGAGAGGGTCTGGAGCAGTACTTC
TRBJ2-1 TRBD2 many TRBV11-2 CASSFSSGGTEYNEQFF TGTGCCAGCAGCTTTTCTAGCGGGGGCACCGAATACAATGAGCAGTTCTTC
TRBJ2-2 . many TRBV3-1 CASSRGGSTGELFF TGTGCCAGCAGCAGGGGGGGTAGCACCGGGGAGCTGTTTTTT
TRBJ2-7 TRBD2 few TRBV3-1 CASRGTSGSSYEQYF TGTGCCAGCAGAGGGACTAGCGGGTCCTCCTACGAGCAGTACTTC
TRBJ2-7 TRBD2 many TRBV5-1 CASSVTSGGPISSYEQYF TGCGCCAGCAGCGTAACTAGCGGGGGTCCGATCAGCTCCTACGAGCAGTACTTC
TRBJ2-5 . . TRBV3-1 CASSQDWTGETQYF TGTGCCAGCAGCCAAGATTGGACCGGGGAGACCCAGTACTTC
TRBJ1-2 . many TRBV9 CASSVGGYYGYTF TGTGCCAGCAGCGTAGGGGGGTACTATGGCTACACCTTC
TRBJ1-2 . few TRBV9 CASSGTAPYGYTF TGTGCCAGCAGCGGAACAGCGCCCTATGGCTACACCTTC
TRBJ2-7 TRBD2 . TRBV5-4 CASSLRGADSGRRYEQYF TGTGCCAGCTCCCTTCGGGGAGCCGATAGCGGGAGGAGATACGAGCAGTACTTC
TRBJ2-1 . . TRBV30 CAWSGLANNEQFF TGTGCCTGGAGTGGTCTCGCTAACAATGAGCAGTTCTTC
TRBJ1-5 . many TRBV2 CASSAQSNQPQHF TGTGCCAGCAGTGCTCAGAGCAATCAGCCCCAGCATTTT
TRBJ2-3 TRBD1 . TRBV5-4 CASSTGTGIGADTQYF TGTGCCAGCAGCACCGGGACAGGGATAGGGGCAGATACGCAGTATTTT
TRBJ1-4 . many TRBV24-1 CATSDRGEKLFF TGTGCCACCAGTGATCGGGGGGAAAAACTGTTTTTT
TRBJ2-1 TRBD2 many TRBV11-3 CASSPPTSGRTGNEQFF TGTGCCAGCAGCCCCCCGACTAGCGGGAGGACAGGCAATGAGCAGTTCTTC
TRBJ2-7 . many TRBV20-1 CSARDRDNSYEQYF TGCAGTGCTAGAGACCGGGACAACTCCTACGAGCAGTACTTC
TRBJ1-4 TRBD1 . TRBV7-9 CASSWDRGLRIEKLFF TGTGCCAGCAGCTGGGACAGGGGGCTTCGAATTGAAAAACTGTTTTTT
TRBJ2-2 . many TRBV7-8 CASSFVLYYTGELFF TGTGCCAGCAGCTTTGTCCTTTATTACACCGGGGAGCTGTTTTTT
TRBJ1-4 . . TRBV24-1 CATSDFRGKGNEKLFF TGTGCCACCAGTGATTTTCGAGGAAAGGGTAATGAAAAACTGTTTTTT
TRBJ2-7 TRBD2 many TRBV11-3 CASSPQGPYTSGRPGVYEQYF TGTGCCAGCAGCCCTCAAGGCCCCTATACTAGCGGGAGGCCCGGGGTCTACGAGCAGTACTTC
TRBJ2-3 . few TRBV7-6 CASRRGRGPLADTQYF TGTGCCAGCAGACGAGGGCGGGGCCCCCTGGCAGATACGCAGTATTTT
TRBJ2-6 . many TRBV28 CASSGTTGANVLTF TGTGCCAGCAGCGGGACAACTGGGGCCAACGTCCTGACTTTC
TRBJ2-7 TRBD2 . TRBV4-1 CASSRSSLAGSYEQYF TGCGCCAGCAGCCGCTCCTCATTAGCGGGCTCCTACGAGCAGTACTTC
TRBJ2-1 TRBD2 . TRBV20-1 CSAFGLADNNEQFF TGCAGTGCGTTCGGACTAGCGGATAACAATGAACAGTTCTTC
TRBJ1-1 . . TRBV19 CAGSRGNTEAFF TGTGCCGGTAGCAGGGGGAACACTGAAGCTTTCTTT
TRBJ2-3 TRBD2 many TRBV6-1 CASSTRRSGEGTDTQYF TGTGCCAGCAGCACCCGTCGAAGCGGGGAAGGAACAGATACGCAGTATTTT
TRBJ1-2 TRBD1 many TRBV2 CASSVSAGGNYGYTF TGTGCCAGCAGTGTATCAGCAGGGGGGAACTATGGCTACACCTTC
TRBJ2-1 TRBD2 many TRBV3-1 CASSQGGNEQFF TGTGCCAGCAGCCAGGGGGGGAATGAGCAGTTCTTC
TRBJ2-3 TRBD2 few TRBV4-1 CASSQAGGGLDTQYF TGCGCCAGCAGCCAAGCTGGCGGGGGTTTAGATACGCAGTATTTT
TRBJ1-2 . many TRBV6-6 CASSYSPSSYGYTF TGTGCCAGCAGTTACTCACCTTCCTCCTATGGCTACACCTTC
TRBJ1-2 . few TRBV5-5 CASSLAGIEEIKPSNYGYTF TGTGCCAGCAGCTTGGCGGGGATCGAGGAGATAAAGCCATCTAACTATGGCTACACCTTC
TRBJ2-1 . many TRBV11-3 CASSSERSGTSYNEQFF TGTGCCAGCAGTTCGGAAAGATCGGGGACCTCCTACAATGAGCAGTTCTTC
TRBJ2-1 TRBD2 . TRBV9 CASSVVAGSHEQFF TGTGCCAGCAGCGTAGTAGCGGGTAGCCATGAGCAGTTCTTC
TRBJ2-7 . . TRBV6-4 CASWWGAGRSEQYF TGTGCCAGCTGGTGGGGGGCCGGGCGGTCCGAGCAGTACTTC
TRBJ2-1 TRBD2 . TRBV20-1 CSARDLGFTGGALRVEQFF TGCAGTGCTAGAGACCTCGGATTCACGGGGGGGGCCCTACGGGTTGAGCAGTTCTTC
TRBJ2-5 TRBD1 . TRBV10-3 CATGKDRAEETQYF TGTGCCACCGGAAAGGACAGGGCCGAAGAGACCCAGTACTTC
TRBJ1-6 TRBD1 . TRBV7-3 CANSRKGGQGDSPLHF TGTGCCAACAGCCGAAAGGGGGGACAGGGGGATTCACCCCTCCACTTT
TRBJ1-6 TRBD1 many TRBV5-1 CASSGRTGGINSPLHF TGCGCCAGCAGCGGACGGACAGGTGGGATTAATTCACCCCTCCACTTT
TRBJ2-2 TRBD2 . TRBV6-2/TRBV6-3 CASSGLAGGPAGELFF TGTGCCAGCAGTGGACTAGCGGGGGGGCCCGCCGGGGAGCTGTTTTTT
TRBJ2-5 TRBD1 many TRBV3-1 CASSQGEQGWETQYF TGTGCCAGCAGCCAAGGGGAACAGGGGTGGGAGACCCAGTACTTC
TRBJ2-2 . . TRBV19 CASGARVISGELFF TGTGCCAGTGGGGCCAGGGTCATATCCGGGGAGCTGTTTTTT
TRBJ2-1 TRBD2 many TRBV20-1 CSARVPSGGGGQFF TGCAGTGCTAGAGTGCCTAGCGGGGGAGGGGGGCAGTTCTTC